Presented here are 16 T cell receptor beta chains from one specimen sequenced in a study of identical twins (dated by TCRdb to about 2016). Library preparation used 5' RACE. This sample was sequenced with an Illumina HiSeq 2000. TCRdb trimmed public reads at Q25 via fastp, called clones via MiXCR and kept in-frame beta chains. Every entry covers one CDR3 protein and lists the most common genes and DNA from its rows. Within this sample are more than 400,000 distinct CDR3 sequences, with around 15% of them counted one time only. Roughly 0.4% of the sample is held by the ten biggest clonotypes. This same sample was also part of a study on yellow fever vaccine responses in identical twins.

The source material was CD4+ T cells sorted from blood. The receptors shown here come from a woman aged 18-29 years in good health.

This clonotype came up a few times. V usage is TRBV20-1 and J usage is TRBJ2-7; 12 bases align to TRBD2. The junction had 11 bases not matched to a gene; V was cut back by 5 bases and J by 6 bases. The germline CDR1 and CDR2 sequences are DFQATT and SNEGSKA (reference sequence). The CDR3 spans 15 residues. The CDR3 DNA is TGCAGTGCTCGAGGGACTAGCGGGTCCCACCTCGAGCAGTACTTC. Its protein is CSARGTSGSHLEQYF.

This clonotype was detected only a few times. CDR3 sequence reads: CASSENPGLSGELFF. The CDR3 DNA sequence: TGTGCCAGCAGTGAGAATCCAGGGCTCAGCGGGGAGCTGTTTTTT. The V and J genes are TRBV6-1 and TRBJ2-2, with a possible D match to TRBD1 (5 bases). The CDR3 has 15 residues. Germline loops: CDR1 MNHNS, CDR2 SASEGT. Between the trimmed V and J ends, which lost 3 bases and 7 bases, there was a span of 15 bases.

V gene TRBV7-9 combines with J gene TRBJ2-1; 9 positions agree with TRBD1. This CDR3 has 11 residues. The V and J ends lost 5 bases and 15 bases, in that order; junction bases with no gene match: 5. Per the germline V gene, CDR1 is SEHNR and CDR2 is FQNEAQ (reference sequence). Here the CDR3 reads CASSRRTGAFF. The DNA for the CDR3 is TGTGCCAGCAGCAGAAGGACAGGGGCGTTCTTC.

The genes are TRBV29-1 and TRBJ2-5; D might be TRBD1 or TRBD2, each matching 7 bases. The CDR3 covers 16 residues. V dropped 5 bases and J dropped 5 bases, with 24 bases sitting between them. Germline values: CDR1 SQVTM, CDR2 ANQGSEA. The CDR3 DNA sequence: TGCAGCGTTCTGGTGTGGGAGGGGGCGCTTTCCGAGACCCAGTACTTC. The encoded protein is CSVLVWEGALSETQYF.

There are a few counts of this clonotype. V usage is TRBV3-1 and J usage is TRBJ1-1; D might be TRBD1 (5 bases). The CDR3 extends over 14 amino acids. Germline loops: CDR1 LGHDT, CDR2 YNNKEL (reference sequence). The V and J ends lost 0 bases and 4 bases respectively, with 9 bases between them. The DNA for the CDR3 is TGTGCCAGCAGCCAAGACGGGACGGCCACTGAAGCTTTCTTT. It yields the protein CASSQDGTATEAFF.

This clonotype has at least ten counts. This chain joins TRBV28 and TRBJ2-5, with TRBD1 matching 9 bases. With 5 bases clipped from V and 3 bases from J, the junction kept 4 bases outside the gene matches. This CDR3 contains 14 residues. Germline V lookup: CDR1 MDHEN, CDR2 SYDVKM. The CDR3 here is CASSKGQGKETQYF. In DNA form, the CDR3 reads TGTGCCAGCAGTAAGGGACAGGGTAAAGAGACCCAGTACTTC.

This clonotype was counted a few times. The chain joins TRBV12-3 or TRBV12-4 to TRBJ2-5; TRBD1 might be the D (6 bases). V was shortened by 4 bases and J by 5 bases, with 17 bases between the two germline ends. The CDR3 spans 15 residues. CDR3 nucleotide sequence: TGTGCCAGCAGTTCGGGACACCGACAAACGGAGACCCAGTACTTC. This sequence encodes CASSSGHRQTETQYF.

The chain links TRBV5-1 to TRBJ1-5, with a possible D match to TRBD1 (5 bases). The CDR3 spans 16 residues. The germline V and J ends were trimmed by 10 bases and 4 bases, with 24 bases remaining between them. Germline values: CDR1 SGHRS, CDR2 YFSETQ. CDR3 protein: CAGRRGPPLWNQPQHF. The DNA for the CDR3 is TGCGCCGGCCGTAGGGGTCCGCCCCTGTGGAATCAGCCCCAGCATTTT.

This chain connects TRBV28 to TRBJ2-7, with TRBD1 matching 7 bases. With 6 bases clipped from V and 0 bases from J, the junction kept 11 bases outside the gene matches. The germline V gene encodes CDR1 MDHEN and CDR2 SYDVKM. The CDR3 covers 16 residues. The DNA of the CDR3 is TGTGCCAGCAGGGCCTCGGGGACAGACAGCTCCTACGAGCAGTACTTC. Amino acid sequence: CASRASGTDSSYEQYF.

The chain uses TRBV7-9 and TRBJ2-2; D not resolved. This CDR3 comprises 16 residues. V was clipped by 4 bases and J by 5 bases, with 17 bases between them. The germline V gene has CDR1 SEHNR and CDR2 FQNEAQ (reference sequence). The CDR3 region has the DNA TGTGCCAGCAGCTCCCGAAATGTACCTTATACCGGGGAGCTGTTTTTT. It codes for CASSSRNVPYTGELFF.

This clonotype was seen a few times. Relative to the germline gene, one junction end is altered; a read error may explain this. J is TRBJ2-7 and V is TRBV20-1; perhaps TRBD1 as D (6 bases). This CDR3 contains 12 residues. The germline CDR1 and CDR2 sequences are DFQATT and SNEGSKA (reference sequence). Here the CDR3 reads CSAREGQGEQYF. The CDR3 DNA is TGCAGTGCGAGAGAAGGGCAGGGGGAGCAGTACTTC.

This clonotype was seen a handful of times. This chain connects TRBV25-1 to TRBJ2-7; 11 bases fit TRBD1. The V gene's germline CDR1 is MGHDK and CDR2 SYGVNS. This CDR3 region has 15 residues. With 1 base clipped from V and 6 bases from J, the junction kept 5 bases outside the gene matches. In DNA, the CDR3 is TGTGCCAGCAGTGAATTGGGACAGGGGGGCGGCGAGCAGTACTTC. Residues: CASSELGQGGGEQYF.

This clonotype was observed at least ten times. The chain has TRBV27 and TRBJ1-3, with a tentative D call TRBD1 (5 bases). V shed 5 bases and J shed 4 bases, with 12 bases lying between them. Looked up from germline, CDR1 is MNHEY and CDR2 is SMNVEV (reference sequence). The CDR3 runs to 14 residues. The CDR3: CASSQGLYGNTIYF. The DNA for the CDR3 is TGTGCCAGCAGTCAGGGTTTATACGGAAACACCATATATTTT.

The V gene is TRBV7-6, the J gene TRBJ2-5; perhaps D is TRBD1 or TRBD2 (7 bases each). V lost 7 bases and J 5 bases, leaving 14 bases between the germline ends. CDR3 size: 13 residues. Germline CDR1 is SGHVS and CDR2 is FNYEAQ. Here the CDR3 DNA reads TGTGCCAGCACCAGGGGGGGCTTGGAGACCCAGTACTTC. Residues: CASTRGGLETQYF.

In its sample, this clonotype was seen many times. The chain uses TRBV6-1 and TRBJ1-1; no clear D gene. Trimming left V 5 bases short and J 2 bases short, with 12 bases between. This CDR3 spans 14 amino acids. Per germline, CDR1 MNHNS and CDR2 SASEGT. CDR3 loop: CASSPTTINTEAFF. The CDR3 coding sequence is TGTGCCAGCAGTCCGACGACTATTAACACTGAAGCTTTCTTT.

This clonotype was seen a few times. The chain uses TRBV3-1 and TRBJ1-6; no clear D. Germline V gives CDR1 LGHDT, CDR2 YNNKEL (reference sequence). Trimming took 5 bases from V and 6 from J, leaving 5 bases between them. The CDR3 extends over 12 amino acids. CDR3 amino acids: CASSLINSPLHF. The DNA for the CDR3 is TGTGCCAGCAGCTTGATTAATTCACCCCTCCACTTT.